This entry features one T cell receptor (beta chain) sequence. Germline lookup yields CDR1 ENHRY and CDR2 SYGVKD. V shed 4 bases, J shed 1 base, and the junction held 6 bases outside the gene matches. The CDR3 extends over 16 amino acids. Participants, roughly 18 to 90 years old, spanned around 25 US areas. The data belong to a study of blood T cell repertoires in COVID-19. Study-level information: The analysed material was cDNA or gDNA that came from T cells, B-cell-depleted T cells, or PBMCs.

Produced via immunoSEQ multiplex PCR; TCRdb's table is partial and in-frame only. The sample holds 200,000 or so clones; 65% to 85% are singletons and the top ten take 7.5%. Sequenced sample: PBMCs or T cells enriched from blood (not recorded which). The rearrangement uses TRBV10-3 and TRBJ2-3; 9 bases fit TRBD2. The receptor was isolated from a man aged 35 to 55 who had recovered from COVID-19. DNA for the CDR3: TGTGCCATCAGTGGTTCAGCTAGCGGGGGCACAGATACGCAGTATTTT. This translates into CAISGSASGGTDTQYF.